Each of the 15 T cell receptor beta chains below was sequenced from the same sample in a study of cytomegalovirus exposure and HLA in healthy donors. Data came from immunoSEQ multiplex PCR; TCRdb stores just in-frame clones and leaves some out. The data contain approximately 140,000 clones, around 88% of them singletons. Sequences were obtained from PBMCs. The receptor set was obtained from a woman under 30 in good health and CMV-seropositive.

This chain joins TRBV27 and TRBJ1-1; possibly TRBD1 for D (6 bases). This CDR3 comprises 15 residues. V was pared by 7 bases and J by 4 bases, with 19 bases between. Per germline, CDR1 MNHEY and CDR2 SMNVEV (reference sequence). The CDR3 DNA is TGTGCCAGCAATATTAACAGGGTGCGCGTCACTGAAGCTTTCTTT. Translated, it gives CASNINRVRVTEAFF.

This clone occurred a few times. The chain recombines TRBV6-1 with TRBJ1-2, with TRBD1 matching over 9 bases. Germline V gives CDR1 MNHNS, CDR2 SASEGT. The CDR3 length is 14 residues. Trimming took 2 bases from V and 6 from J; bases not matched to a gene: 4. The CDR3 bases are TGTGCCAGCAGTGAATTACAGGGGGCGGATGGCTACACCTTC. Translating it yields CASSELQGADGYTF.

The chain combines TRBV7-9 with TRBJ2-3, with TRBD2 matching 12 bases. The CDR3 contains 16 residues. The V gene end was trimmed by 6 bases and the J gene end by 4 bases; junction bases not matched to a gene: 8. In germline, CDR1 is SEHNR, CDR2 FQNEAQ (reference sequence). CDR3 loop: CASSPRLAGVPDTQYF. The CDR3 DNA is TGTGCCAGCAGTCCGAGACTAGCGGGAGTCCCAGATACGCAGTATTTT. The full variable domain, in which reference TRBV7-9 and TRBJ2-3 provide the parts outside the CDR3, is DTGVSQNPRHKITKRGQNVTFRCDPISEHNRLYWYRQTLGQGPEFLTYFQNEAQLEKSRLLSDRFSAERPKGSFSTLEIQRTEQGDSAMYLCASSPRLAGVPDTQYFGPGTRLTVL.

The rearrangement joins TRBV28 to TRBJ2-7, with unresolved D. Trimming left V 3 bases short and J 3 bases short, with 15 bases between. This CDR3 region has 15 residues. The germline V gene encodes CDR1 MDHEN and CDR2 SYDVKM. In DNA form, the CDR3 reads TGTGCCAGCAGTTTTCCGGCAGGCTATAACTACGAGCAGTACTTC. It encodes CASSFPAGYNYEQYF.

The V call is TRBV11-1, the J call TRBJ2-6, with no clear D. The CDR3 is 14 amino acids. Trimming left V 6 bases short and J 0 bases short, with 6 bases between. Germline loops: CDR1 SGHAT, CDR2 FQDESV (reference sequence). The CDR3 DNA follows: TGTGCCAGCAGAGTCAGCTCTGGGGCCAACGTCCTGACTTTC. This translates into CASRVSSGANVLTF.

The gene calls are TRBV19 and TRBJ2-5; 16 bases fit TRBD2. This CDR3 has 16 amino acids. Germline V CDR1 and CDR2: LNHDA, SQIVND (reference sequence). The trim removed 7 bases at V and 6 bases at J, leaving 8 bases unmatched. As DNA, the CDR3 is TGTGCCAGTAAGGGGACTAGCGGGGGGGCCGGGAAGACCCAGTACTTC. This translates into CASKGTSGGAGKTQYF.

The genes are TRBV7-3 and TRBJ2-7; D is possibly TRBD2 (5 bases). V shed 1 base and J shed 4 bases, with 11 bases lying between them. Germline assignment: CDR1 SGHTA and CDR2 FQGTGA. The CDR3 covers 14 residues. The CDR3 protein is CASSLRIRGYEQYF. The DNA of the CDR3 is TGTGCCAGCAGCTTAAGAATTCGAGGGTACGAGCAGTACTTC.

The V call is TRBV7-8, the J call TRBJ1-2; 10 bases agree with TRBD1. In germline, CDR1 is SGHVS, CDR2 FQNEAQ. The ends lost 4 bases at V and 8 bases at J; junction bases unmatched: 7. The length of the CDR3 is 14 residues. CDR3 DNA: TGTGCCAGCAGCTCCCCGGGACAGGGGTTCGGCTACACCTTC. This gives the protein CASSSPGQGFGYTF.

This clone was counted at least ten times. CDR3 sequence reads: CASSQTSGTGETYEQYF. The CDR3 bases are TGTGCCAGCTCACAGACTTCCGGGACAGGGGAAACCTACGAGCAGTACTTC. This sequence joins TRBV18 and TRBJ2-7; 10 bases are shared with TRBD1. This CDR3 region has 17 residues. Germline V gene data show CDR1 as KGHSH and CDR2 as LQKENI. V lost 4 bases and J lost 2; bases outside the gene matches: 11.

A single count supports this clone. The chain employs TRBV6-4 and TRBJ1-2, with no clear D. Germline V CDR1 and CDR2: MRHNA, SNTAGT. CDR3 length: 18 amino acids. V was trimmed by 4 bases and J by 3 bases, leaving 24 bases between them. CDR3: CASSGSGTVVKRHYGYTF. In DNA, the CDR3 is TGTGCCAGCAGTGGATCTGGAACAGTCGTAAAAAGGCACTATGGCTACACCTTC.

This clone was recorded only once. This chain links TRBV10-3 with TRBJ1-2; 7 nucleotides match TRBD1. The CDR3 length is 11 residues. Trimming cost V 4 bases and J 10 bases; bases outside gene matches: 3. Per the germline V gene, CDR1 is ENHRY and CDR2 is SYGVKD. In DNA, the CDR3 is TGTGCCATCAGTGCAGACAGGGTCTACACCTTC. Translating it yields CAISADRVYTF.

CDR3 amino acids: CASSLTADEQYF. CDR3 nucleotides: TGCGCCAGCAGCTTGACAGCGGACGAGCAGTACTTC. The chain combines TRBV5-1 with TRBJ2-7; possibly TRBD2 for D (5 bases). Between the trimmed V and J ends, which lost 1 base and 5 bases, there was a span of 7 bases. The CDR3 sequence is 12 residues long. CDR1 and CDR2 (germline): SGHRS, YFSETQ.

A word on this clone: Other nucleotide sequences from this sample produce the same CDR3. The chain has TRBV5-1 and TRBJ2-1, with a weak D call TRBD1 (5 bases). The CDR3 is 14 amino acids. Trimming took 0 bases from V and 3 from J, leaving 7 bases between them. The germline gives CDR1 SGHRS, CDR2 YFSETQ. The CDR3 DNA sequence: TGCGCCAGCAGCTTGGGGCAGGGCTACAATGAGCAGTTCTTC. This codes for CASSLGQGYNEQFF.

The CDR3 loop is CASSQGGLKGEQYF. CDR3 coding DNA: TGCGCCAGCAGCCAAGGAGGGCTCAAGGGAGAGCAGTACTTC. V usage is TRBV4-1 and J usage is TRBJ2-7; D may be TRBD2 (5 bases). The germline V gene encodes CDR1 MGHRA and CDR2 YSYEKL. V was pared by 1 base and J by 7 bases, with 14 bases between. The CDR3 has 14 amino acids.

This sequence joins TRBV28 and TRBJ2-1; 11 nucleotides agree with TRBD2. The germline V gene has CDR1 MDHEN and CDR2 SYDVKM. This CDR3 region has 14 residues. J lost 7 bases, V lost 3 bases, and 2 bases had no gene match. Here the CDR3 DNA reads TGTGCCAGCAGTTTCGCTAGCGGGAGGAATGAGCAGTTCTTC. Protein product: CASSFASGRNEQFF.